These 8 T cell receptor beta chains originate from one sample sequenced in a study of T cell repertoires in cytomegalovirus infection. TCRdb ran MiXCR on the reads and lists one entry per CDR3 protein. The sample shows a few hundred thousand distinct CDR3 sequences, more than 8% of them seen only once. What was sequenced was PBMCs. The origin of the receptors is a human donor in good health (CMV status not recorded). Some clones in this sample may be carry-over from other donors' samples.

Comments on this clonotype: Because the CDR3 is missing its conserved closing phenylalanine or tryptophan, this is likely a read error. The rearrangement links TRBV4-1 to TRBJ2-1; 14 nucleotides align to TRBD2. CDR1 and CDR2 (germline): MGHRA, YSYEKL. The CDR3 sequence is 17 residues long. Written as DNA, the CDR3 is TGTGCCAGCAGCCAAGATGGGACTAGCGGGAGCTACAATGAGCAGTTCATC. Translating gives CASSQDGTSGSYNEQFI.

J is TRBJ1-1 and V is TRBV5-1; D not resolved. V was pared by 0 bases and J by 2 bases, with 14 bases between. Germline CDR1 and CDR2: SGHRS and YFSETQ. This CDR3 comprises 16 residues. The CDR3 protein is CASSLEPEYSNTEAFF. The CDR3, as DNA: TGCGCCAGCAGCTTGGAGCCAGAATATTCTAACACTGAAGCTTTCTTT.

V gene TRBV24-1 combines with J gene TRBJ2-3, with 8 bases matching TRBD2. CDR1 and CDR2 from the germline V gene are KGHDR and SFDVKD. CDR3 size: 18 residues. Trimming cost V 3 bases and J 4 bases; bases outside gene matches: 14. The CDR3 loop reads CATSDPRTSRRVADTQYF. In nucleotides, the CDR3 is TGTGCCACCAGTGATCCCCGGACTAGCAGGAGAGTGGCAGATACGCAGTATTTT.

This clonotype was detected a few times. This sequence joins TRBV24-1 and TRBJ2-1; no clear D gene. The CDR3 totals 15 residues. CDR1 and CDR2 from the germline V gene are KGHDR and SFDVKD. The V end lost 2 bases, the J end lost 5 bases, and 12 bases lay between the germline ends. The DNA for the CDR3 is TGTGCCACCAGTGATTCCCGTCTTCTCCACAATGAGCAGTTCTTC. It is translated as CATSDSRLLHNEQFF.

This clonotype was counted only a few times. The V and J genes are TRBV4-3 and TRBJ2-7, with TRBD1 as a possible D gene (5 bases). The CDR3 covers 15 residues. Trimming removed 0 bases at V and 1 base at J, with 10 bases between. Germline V gene sequence: CDR1 LGHNA, CDR2 YSLEER. CDR3 sequence (DNA): TGCGCCAGCAGCCAAGACAGGGCCCTTTCCTACGAGCAGTACTTC. Protein product: CASSQDRALSYEQYF.

The sample holds many counts of this clonotype. The chain couples TRBV7-2 to TRBJ1-5, with D possibly TRBD1 on 5 matching bases. Germline V gene sequence: CDR1 SGHTA, CDR2 FQGNSA. Trimming took off 5 bases at V and 1 base at J, with 15 bases between the two ends. The CDR3 extends over 16 amino acids. The CDR3 sequence is CASSQGWGRSNQPQHF. Written as DNA, the CDR3 is TGTGCCAGCAGCCAAGGATGGGGCAGGAGCAATCAGCCCCAGCATTTT.

This clonotype was seen at least ten times. V usage is TRBV2 and J usage is TRBJ2-2; perhaps TRBD2 as D (6 bases). Germline CDR1 and CDR2: SNHLY and FYNNEI. Trimming removed 7 bases from V and 4 bases from J, with 16 bases in between. The CDR3 length is 15 residues. The CDR3 bases are TGTGCCAGCATGAGTGGTAGCGGTGTCACCGGGGAGCTGTTTTTT. It encodes CASMSGSGVTGELFF.

This clonotype showed up just a few times. The CDR3 DNA reads TGTGCCAGCAGTTCCCCGCTGGGACGGAACTATGGCTACACCTTC. Its protein product is CASSSPLGRNYGYTF. V and J are TRBV12-3 or TRBV12-4 and TRBJ1-2; D possibly corresponds to TRBD1 (5 bases). The V gene lost 4 bases and the J gene lost 2 bases, with 14 bases spanning the gap. The CDR3 has 15 amino acids.